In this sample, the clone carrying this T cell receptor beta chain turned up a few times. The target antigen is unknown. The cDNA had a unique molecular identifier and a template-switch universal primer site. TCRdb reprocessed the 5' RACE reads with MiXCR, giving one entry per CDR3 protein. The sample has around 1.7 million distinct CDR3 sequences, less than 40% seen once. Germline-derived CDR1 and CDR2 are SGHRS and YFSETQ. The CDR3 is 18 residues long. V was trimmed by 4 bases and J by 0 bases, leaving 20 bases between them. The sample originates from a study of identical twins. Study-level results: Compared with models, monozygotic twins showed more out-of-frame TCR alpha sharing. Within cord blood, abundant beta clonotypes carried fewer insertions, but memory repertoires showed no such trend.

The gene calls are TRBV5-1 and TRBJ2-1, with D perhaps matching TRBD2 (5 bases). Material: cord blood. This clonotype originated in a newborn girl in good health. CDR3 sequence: CASSPVPLRTRSYNEQFF. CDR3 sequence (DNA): TGCGCCAGCAGCCCGGTACCTCTCAGGACTCGCTCCTACAATGAGCAGTTCTTC.